A selection of T cell receptor beta chains follows, all from one sample in a study of technical replicates of blood from a few donors. Clones were read by immunoSEQ multiplex PCR, and TCRdb kept only the in-frame ones, dropping some. The sample consists of some 100,000 clones, just over 95% of them appearing once. Sequenced material: T cells isolated from PBMCs. The receptors come from a human donor in good health. The CDR3 runs from the conserved cysteine through the conserved F or W. The D gene is left open where the match is weak. Not every row has a clone size; where given, it reads once, few, many or a size class.

>once|TRBJ2-2|-|TRBV7-8
TGTGCCAGCAGCTTAGGGGGGGGGACACGGTCTATCGGGGAGCTGTTTTTT
CASSLGGGTRSIGELFF
>-|TRBJ2-2|-|TRBV5-4
TGTGCCAGCAGCTTGCAAGCGGGGGAGCTGTTTTTT
CASSLQAGELFF
>-|TRBJ2-7|TRBD2|TRBV30
TGTGCCTGGAGTGTATCCGGGGGGGTCTACGAGCAGTACTTC
CAWSVSGGVYEQYF
>-|TRBJ2-5|TRBD2|TRBV19
TGTGCCAGTACCCCTAGCGGGGGACCCCAAGAGACCCAGTACTTC
CASTPSGGPQETQYF
>-|TRBJ2-1|TRBD2|TRBV6-4
TGTGCCAGCAGTGACTCGGCTAGCGGGGCCGGCGGCGAGCAGTTCTTC
CASSDSASGAGGEQFF
>-|TRBJ2-2|-|TRBV9
TGTGCCAGCAGCGTCACGGGGGGCTTAAACACCGGGGAGCTGTTTTTT
CASSVTGGLNTGELFF
>-|TRBJ2-1|-|TRBV11-1
TGTGCCAGCAGCTCCGACGCGGCCTACAATGAGCAGTTCTTC
CASSSDAAYNEQFF
>-|TRBJ1-2|TRBD1|TRBV5-1
TGCGCCAGCAGCTCGACAGGGGGCGTCAACTATGGCTACACCTTC
CASSSTGGVNYGYTF
>-|TRBJ2-7|-|TRBV20-1
TGCAGTGCCCGCGTCCACTACGAGCAGTACTTC
CSARVHYEQYF
>once|TRBJ2-1|-|TRBV6-5
TGTGCCAGCAATCGGGGACTTATCCCTTCCAATGAGCAGTTCTTC
CASNRGLIPSNEQFF
>-|TRBJ2-7|TRBD1|TRBV5-6
TGTGCCAGCAGCGGAGGGACAGGGGCCTACGAGCAGTACTTC
CASSGGTGAYEQYF
>-|TRBJ1-4|-|TRBV7-6
TGTGCCAGCAGCTCCCTTAAAGCTCCCTCTAATGAAAAACTGTTTTTT
CASSSLKAPSNEKLFF
>-|TRBJ2-1|TRBD2|TRBV7-9
TGTGCCAGCAGCGCCCGGGGGACTAGCGGGTACAATGAGCAGTTCTTC
CASSARGTSGYNEQFF
>-|TRBJ1-1|-|TRBV6-5
TGTGCCAGCCAAGGGGAAGACTGGAACACTGAAGCTTTCTTT
CASQGEDWNTEAFF
>-|TRBJ2-2|-|TRBV11-3
TGTGCCAGCAGCTTTAATTTCAACACCGGGGAGCTGTTTTTT
CASSFNFNTGELFF
>-|TRBJ2-7|-|TRBV19
TGTGCCAGTAATGCTCCAGGGGCTACCTACGAGCAGTACTTC
CASNAPGATYEQYF
>-|TRBJ2-3|TRBD1|TRBV7-9
TGTGCCAGCAGCTTACCCCCGGGACAGGGGTCTAGCACAGATACGCAGTATTTT
CASSLPPGQGSSTDTQYF
>once|TRBJ1-6|-|TRBV6-1
TGTGCCAGCAGTGGGACTTTGAAGAGCTCCTATAATTCACCCCTCCACTTT
CASSGTLKSSYNSPLHF
>-|TRBJ2-7|-|TRBV6-1
TGTGCCAGCAGGAGCGCCACCTACGAGCAGTACTTC
CASRSATYEQYF
>-|TRBJ1-2|TRBD1|TRBV25-1
TGTGCCAGCAGTGCCAACGACAGGGCAGCTAGTTGCTGCACCTTC
CASSANDRAASCCTF
>-|TRBJ2-5|TRBD2|TRBV28
TGTGCCAGCAAACCCGGGACTAACTATGAAGAGACCCAGTACTTC
CASKPGTNYEETQYF
>-|TRBJ1-1|-|TRBV19
TGTGTTATCGTGTATGGTGGGGGCGCATCCCTGAACACTGAAGCTTTCTTT
CVIVYGGGASLNTEAFF
>-|TRBJ2-2|TRBD2|TRBV6-1
TGTGCCAGCAGTGAATTTAGCGGGAGGGCCGGCACCGGGGAGCTGTTTTTT
CASSEFSGRAGTGELFF
>-|TRBJ2-7|TRBD1|TRBV5-1
TGCGCCAGCAGCTACCAACCGGGACAGGGGCTCCTGTTCTCCTACGAGCAGTACTTC
CASSYQPGQGLLFSYEQYF
>-|TRBJ2-3|-|TRBV9
TGTGCCAGCAGCTCAAGCACAGATACGCAGTATTTT
CASSSSTDTQYF
>-|TRBJ2-2|-|TRBV6-1
TGTGCCAGCAGTGAAGCGGGGTCACGGGGCGGGGAGCTGTTTTTT
CASSEAGSRGGELFF
>-|TRBJ1-5|-|TRBV4-1
TGCGCCAGCCGATCCTACAGGGAGAGCAATCAGCCCCAGCATTTT
CASRSYRESNQPQHF
>-|TRBJ2-7|-|TRBV11-2
TGTGCCAGCAGCTTATTAGCGCGGTCCGTCAATAGGGAGCAGTACTTC
CASSLLARSVNREQYF
>-|TRBJ1-2|-|TRBV7-9
TGTGCCAGCAGCCCAACTGGGAGGCGAGCTAACTATGGCTACACCTTC
CASSPTGRRANYGYTF
>-|TRBJ1-3|-|TRBV7-9
TGTGCCAGCACCCGGCAAGAGGGGGGGTCTGGAAACACCATATATTTT
CASTRQEGGSGNTIYF
>-|TRBJ1-1|-|TRBV28
TGTGCCAGCAGTTTATACTTTGGGCCCAACACTGAAGCTTTCTTT
CASSLYFGPNTEAFF
>-|TRBJ2-3|TRBD2|TRBV11-3
TGTGCCAGCAGCCTCGGGGGGGGCGGTACAGATACGCAGTATTTT
CASSLGGGGTDTQYF
>-|TRBJ2-3|-|TRBV9
TGTGCCAGCAGCGTAGGCCCGGTTACCACAGATACGCAGTATTTT
CASSVGPVTTDTQYF
>-|TRBJ1-2|-|TRBV6-5
TGTGCCAGCAGTTCGACTGCCGGGACACCTAACTATGGCTACACCTTC
CASSSTAGTPNYGYTF
>-|TRBJ1-4|TRBD1|TRBV12-5
TGTGCTAGTGGTTTGGTTGGGACAGTAAGTGAAAAACTGTTTTTT
CASGLVGTVSEKLFF
>-|TRBJ2-3|-|TRBV9
TGTGCCAGCAGCCCGCCACGGGAAGGTACGCAGTATTTT
CASSPPREGTQYF
>-|TRBJ1-3|-|TRBV5-4
TGTGCCAGCAGCCAGGGACACCCGAGCTCTGGAAACACCATATATTTT
CASSQGHPSSGNTIYF
>-|TRBJ2-7|-|TRBV5-8
TGTGCCAGCAGCTTCGACTTGACGGGGACCTACGAGCAGTACTTC
CASSFDLTGTYEQYF
>-|TRBJ2-7|-|TRBV19
TGTGCCAGTACAGGGGTGGCCTACGAGCAGTACTTC
CASTGVAYEQYF
>-|TRBJ1-5|-|TRBV7-9
TGTGCCAGCAGCTTAGCCCCCCAGGCCCATAGCAATCAGCCCCAGCATTTT
CASSLAPQAHSNQPQHF
>-|TRBJ1-1|-|TRBV5-1
TGCGCCAGCAGCTTACGGGGAGTTGGCTTCACTGAAGCTTTCTTT
CASSLRGVGFTEAFF
>-|TRBJ2-7|-|TRBV6-6
TGTGCCAGCATGGCCCTCTCCTACGAGCAGTACTTC
CASMALSYEQYF
>once|TRBJ2-7|TRBD1|TRBV10-2
TGCGCCAGCAAGAGGACAGGGAGCGAGCAGTACTTC
CASKRTGSEQYF
>-|TRBJ2-3|TRBD2|TRBV7-9
TGTGCCAGCAGCTTTGCGGGAGGTCTATCAGATACGCAGTATTTT
CASSFAGGLSDTQYF
>-|TRBJ2-7|TRBD1|TRBV11-3
TGTGCCAGCAGCTTAGAAAAGACAGGGGGGCCCTACGAGCAGTACTTC
CASSLEKTGGPYEQYF
>-|TRBJ2-7|-|TRBV10-3
TGTGCCATCAGAGAGGCGGCAGACGAGCAGTACTTC
CAIREAADEQYF
>-|TRBJ2-1|-|TRBV28
TGTGCCAGCAGTTTTCGGGAGACTTCCTACAATGAGCAGTTCTTC
CASSFRETSYNEQFF
>-|TRBJ2-1|TRBD2|TRBV4-1
TGCGCCAGCAGCCAAGTACGAGGGCTGGTGGCGGGAGGAAATAACAATGAGCAGTTCTTC
CASSQVRGLVAGGNNNEQFF
>-|TRBJ1-1|-|TRBV27
TGTGCCAGCAGTCCGCCGGCAAGAGGTTGGACTGAAGCTTTCTTT
CASSPPARGWTEAFF
>-|TRBJ1-5|TRBD1|TRBV27
TGTGCCAGCAGTGGACAGGGCGGAGGCAATCAGCCCCAGCATTTT
CASSGQGGGNQPQHF
>-|TRBJ2-5|TRBD2|TRBV11-3
TGTGCCAGCAGCTTACGACTAGCGGGGCGGGAGACCCAGTACTTC
CASSLRLAGRETQYF
>few|TRBJ1-1|-|TRBV4-1
TGCGCCAGCAGCCCCCGGGAGAACACTGAAGCTTTCTTT
CASSPRENTEAFF